The 26 T cell receptor beta chains listed next were all sequenced from one sample in a study of T cells in localized non-small cell lung cancer. The method was immunoSEQ multiplex PCR; TCRdb's version includes in-frame clones alone and lacks a portion of them. The sample includes tens of thousands of clones, around four fifths seen only once; the top ten take 2.8%. Sample: peripheral blood, taken before any cancer treatment. The source of these receptors is a man between 40 and 69 years old with stage I lung adenocarcinoma.

V gene TRBV28 combines with J gene TRBJ1-2, with 8 bases lining up with TRBD1. This CDR3 comprises 13 residues. Germline lookup yields CDR1 MDHEN and CDR2 SYDVKM. Trimming at V came to 4 bases and at J to 7 bases, leaving 5 bases not matched to a gene. In nucleotides, the CDR3 is TGTGCCAGCAGTTGGACAGGGAGGGGTGGCTACACCTTC. Its protein is CASSWTGRGGYTF.

The chain is built from TRBV11-2 and TRBJ2-1; D gene unclear. V gave up 7 bases and J gave up 0 bases, with 13 bases separating them. The germline CDR1 and CDR2 sequences are SGHAT and FQNNGV. This CDR3 comprises 15 residues. DNA for the CDR3: TGTGCCAGCACCCCGAGCCCGAGCTCCTACAATGAGCAGTTCTTC. This translates into CASTPSPSSYNEQFF. The whole variable domain, filled in from reference TRBV11-2 and TRBJ2-1, reads EAGVAQSPRYKIIEKRQSVAFWCNPISGHATLYWYQQILGQGPKLLIQFQNNGVVDDSQLPKDRFSAERLKGVDSTLKIQPAKLEDSAVYLCASTPSPSSYNEQFFGPGTRLTVL.

V is TRBV25-1 and J is TRBJ1-3; 9 bases are shared with TRBD1. The CDR3 sequence is 15 residues long. The germline gives CDR1 MGHDK, CDR2 SYGVNS. The V and J ends lost 2 bases and 6 bases, in that order; junction bases with no gene match: 5. The CDR3 nucleotides are TGTGCCAGCAGTGAAGGTACAGGGGGCAAAAACACCATATATTTT. It specifies CASSEGTGGKNTIYF.

The V and J genes are TRBV13 and TRBJ1-2; no clear D gene. The CDR3 is made up of 14 amino acids. Trimming shortened V by 2 bases and J by 5 bases, and 12 bases separated the two germline ends. Looked up from germline, CDR1 is PRHDT and CDR2 is FYEKMQ (reference sequence). In DNA form, the CDR3 reads TGTGCCAGCAGCTTAAGGCAGATTGGATATGGCTACACCTTC. Translated: CASSLRQIGYGYTF.

V usage is TRBV9 and J usage is TRBJ2-3; 9 bases fit TRBD1. Germline V gene data show CDR1 as SGDLS and CDR2 as YYNGEE. The V and J ends lost 4 bases and 1 base, in that order; junction bases with no gene match: 4. The CDR3 sequence is 15 residues long. The CDR3 is CASSTRTGGTDTQYF. CDR3 sequence (DNA): TGTGCCAGCAGCACCAGGACAGGGGGCACAGATACGCAGTATTTT.

This clone showed up just a few times. The J gene is TRBJ2-2, the V gene TRBV15; the match to TRBD2 covers 9 bases. Germline-derived CDR1 and CDR2 are LNHNV and YYDKDF (reference sequence). V was clipped by 5 bases and J by 2 bases; unmatched bases: 12. The CDR3 totals 18 residues. Here the CDR3 reads CATSDESGRTRNTGELFF. For the CDR3, the DNA is TGTGCCACCAGCGACGAAAGCGGGAGGACGCGAAACACCGGGGAGCTGTTTTTT. Variable domain in full (rest from reference TRBV15 and TRBJ2-2): DAMVIQNPRYQVTQFGKPVTLSCSQTLNHNVMYWYQQKSSQAPKLLFHYYDKDFNNEADTPDNFQSRRPNTSFCFLDIRSPGLGDTAMYLCATSDESGRTRNTGELFFGEGSRLTVL.

The gene calls are TRBV5-6 and TRBJ2-3; 10 bases agree with TRBD2. CDR3 length: 16 residues. The J segment lost 2 bases and the V segment lost 4 bases, leaving 7 bases of the junction unmatched. CDR1 is SGHDT, CDR2 YYEEEE, per germline. CDR3 nucleotide sequence: TGTGCCAGCAGCATAGGACTAGCGGCCATCACAGATACGCAGTATTTT. Translated: CASSIGLAAITDTQYF.

J is TRBJ1-5 and V is TRBV19; TRBD1 matches at 8 bases. Unmatched junction bases numbered 7, after V lost 10 bases and J lost 5 bases. The germline V gene has CDR1 LNHDA and CDR2 SQIVND (reference sequence). The CDR3 is made up of 13 amino acids. The CDR3 DNA reads as TGTGCCATAGGACAGGGTGTTCATCAGCCCCAGCATTTT. Encoded protein: CAIGQGVHQPQHF. Variable domain in full (rest from reference TRBV19 and TRBJ1-5): DGGITQSPKYLFRKEGQNVTLSCEQNLNHDAMYWYRQDPGQGLRLIYYSQIVNDFQKGDIAEGYSVSREKKESFPLTVTSAQKNPTAFYLCAIGQGVHQPQHFGDGTRLSIL.

V usage is TRBV7-3 and J usage is TRBJ1-2; perhaps TRBD1 as D (5 bases). Germline values: CDR1 SGHTA, CDR2 FQGTGA. CDR3 length equals 13 residues. The ends were cut back, 6 bases at V and 4 bases at J, with 12 bases in the middle. CDR3 coding DNA: TGTGCCAGCAGTTCCAACGGGGCCTATGGCTACACCTTC. This gives the protein CASSSNGAYGYTF.

This clone showed up just once. J is TRBJ1-3 and V is TRBV5-6; TRBD1 agrees at 7 bases. Germline V lookup: CDR1 SGHDT, CDR2 YYEEEE. Unmatched junction bases numbered 8, after V lost 4 bases and J lost 4 bases. The CDR3 has 15 amino acids. The CDR3 DNA reads TGTGCCAGCAGCCACACGACAGGGAGAGGAAACACCATATATTTT. It encodes CASSHTTGRGNTIYF. The whole variable domain, filled in from reference TRBV5-6 and TRBJ1-3, reads DAGVTQSPTHLIKTRGQQVTLRCSPKSGHDTVSWYQQALGQGPQFIFQYYEEEERQRGNFPDRFSGHQFPNYSSELNVNALLLGDSALYLCASSHTTGRGNTIYFGEGSWLTVV.

The chain has TRBV27 and TRBJ1-2; perhaps TRBD1 as D (5 bases). V dropped 4 bases and J dropped 4 bases, with 25 bases sitting between them. The CDR3 is made up of 18 amino acids. The germline gives CDR1 MNHEY, CDR2 SMNVEV (reference sequence). The DNA of the CDR3 is TGTGCCAGCAGTTCTGCCCGAACCGGGACCCACAGGACCTATGGCTACACCTTC. Its translation: CASSSARTGTHRTYGYTF.

This chain links TRBV7-9 with TRBJ2-1, with a tentative D call TRBD2 (5 bases). The CDR3 runs to 16 residues. Germline V CDR1 and CDR2: SEHNR, FQNEAQ (reference sequence). The V and J ends lost 4 bases and 2 bases respectively, with 15 bases between them. The CDR3 bases are TGTGCCAGCAGCTACGCCCAGAGCGGCCCCTACAATGAGCAGTTCTTC. Translated, it gives CASSYAQSGPYNEQFF.

V usage is TRBV28 and J usage is TRBJ2-2; D ambiguous. The V and J ends lost 8 bases and 1 base respectively, with 5 bases between them. CDR3 size: 12 residues. CDR1 is MDHEN, CDR2 SYDVKM, per germline. The CDR3 loop reads CASELNTGELFF. The CDR3 DNA is TGTGCCAGCGAGTTGAACACCGGGGAGCTGTTTTTT.

The chain links TRBV5-1 to TRBJ2-5; D gene unclear. This CDR3 region has 12 residues. V was clipped by 5 bases and J by 2 bases, with 7 bases between them. The V gene's germline CDR1 is SGHRS and CDR2 YFSETQ. CDR3 region: CASRPNQETQYF. The CDR3 DNA is TGCGCCAGCAGACCTAATCAAGAGACCCAGTACTTC.

J is TRBJ2-5 and V is TRBV12-5; 7 bases are shared with TRBD2. CDR1 and CDR2 from the germline V gene are LGHNT and FRNRAP. This CDR3 is built from 15 residues. V lost 4 bases, J lost 4 bases, and 9 bases stayed unmatched. CDR3 DNA: TGTGCTAGTGGTTGGGGGGGAGTTACGGTAGAGACCCAGTACTTC. Its translation: CASGWGGVTVETQYF.

The rearrangement links TRBV6-4 to TRBJ1-3; 7 bases fit TRBD1. V lost 6 bases to trimming and J lost 4 bases; unmatched junction nucleotides: 6. Germline values: CDR1 MRHNA, CDR2 SNTAGT. The CDR3 consists of 14 residues. CDR3 loop: CASSYRGKGNTIYF. The CDR3 DNA follows: TGTGCCAGCAGCTACAGGGGAAAAGGAAACACCATATATTTT.

The J gene is TRBJ2-7, the V gene TRBV4-1; 9 bases align to TRBD2. V was clipped by 0 bases and J by 7 bases; unmatched bases: 7. The CDR3 loop spans 15 amino acids. The germline V gene encodes CDR1 MGHRA and CDR2 YSYEKL. The CDR3 sequence is CASSQEGLAKGEQYF. CDR3 sequence (DNA): TGCGCCAGCAGCCAAGAGGGACTAGCTAAAGGTGAGCAGTACTTC.

The chain is built from TRBV5-1 and TRBJ2-1, with TRBD1 identical over 10 bases. V gave up 3 bases and J gave up 7 bases; unmatched junction bases: 7. This CDR3 has 15 residues. Germline values: CDR1 SGHRS, CDR2 YFSETQ. CDR3 sequence: CASSSLDRGSNEQFF. CDR3 in DNA: TGCGCCAGCAGCTCACTGGACAGGGGGAGTAATGAGCAGTTCTTC.

The rearrangement links TRBV5-4 to TRBJ2-3; no definite D call. CDR1 SGHNT and CDR2 YYREEE come from the germline V gene (reference sequence). Between the trimmed V and J ends, which lost 2 bases and 4 bases, there was a span of 11 bases. CDR3 length: 14 residues. In DNA form, the CDR3 reads TGTGCCAGCAGCTTTCTAGGAGCCGCAGATACGCAGTATTTT. It translates to CASSFLGAADTQYF.

The chain has TRBV2 and TRBJ1-5; D not resolved. From germline, CDR1 is SNHLY and CDR2 FYNNEI. The V end was cut by 4 bases, the J end by 7 bases, with 11 bases between. The CDR3 length is 13 residues. The chain's CDR3 is CASSVEGGQPQHF. The CDR3 nucleotides read TGTGCCAGCAGTGTCGAGGGAGGCCAGCCCCAGCATTTT.

The chain joins TRBV18 to TRBJ1-3, with no clear D. Per germline, CDR1 KGHSH and CDR2 LQKENI. The V gene lost 4 bases and the J gene lost 4 bases, with 2 bases spanning the gap. The CDR3 totals 11 residues. The CDR3 DNA reads TGTGCCAGCTCACAGGGAAACACCATATATTTT. Residues: CASSQGNTIYF.

The chain uses TRBV10-1 and TRBJ2-7, with D uncertain. Trimming stripped 2 bases from V and 4 bases from J, with 9 bases between. Germline V gene lookup returns CDR1 WNHNN and CDR2 SYGVQD (reference sequence). The CDR3 runs to 13 residues. DNA of the CDR3: TGCGCCAGCAGTGAGAGGCAGTTGTACGAGCAGTACTTC. This sequence encodes CASSERQLYEQYF.

This clone came up once. The chain uses TRBV28 and TRBJ2-5, with a weak D call TRBD1 (5 bases). The CDR3 spans 15 residues. V was clipped by 3 bases and J by 1 base, with 12 bases between them. Looked up from germline, CDR1 is MDHEN and CDR2 is SYDVKM. The CDR3 protein is CASSLAGSPQETQYF. The CDR3 bases are TGTGCCAGCAGTTTGGCAGGGTCACCCCAAGAGACCCAGTACTTC.

The J gene is TRBJ1-5, the V gene TRBV2, with D uncertain. V was cut by 5 bases and J by 2 bases, with 19 bases left in between. The CDR3 spans 17 residues. Germline-derived CDR1 and CDR2 are SNHLY and FYNNEI. The CDR3 nucleotides are TGTGCCAGCAGTAGAAGGCAGTTGATTATGGGCAATCAGCCCCAGCATTTT. Translation gives CASSRRQLIMGNQPQHF.

The rearrangement links TRBV19 to TRBJ2-3, with 14 bases matching TRBD2. The germline V gene encodes CDR1 LNHDA and CDR2 SQIVND (reference sequence). The CDR3 sequence is 12 residues long. The V segment lost 7 bases and the J segment 14 bases; nucleotides outside the gene matches: 5. The CDR3 sequence is CASTGTSGSLYF. DNA of the CDR3: TGTGCCAGTACCGGGACTAGCGGGAGTTTGTATTTT.

The V and J genes are TRBV27 and TRBJ2-7, with a weak D call TRBD2 (5 bases). Trimming took off 2 bases at V and 1 base at J, with 6 bases between the two ends. The CDR3 spans 13 residues. Looked up from germline, CDR1 is MNHEY and CDR2 is SMNVEV (reference sequence). In DNA form, the CDR3 reads TGTGCCAGCAGTTTAAGAGGGTCCTACGAGCAGTACTTC. Translated, it gives CASSLRGSYEQYF.